This TCR beta chain was sequenced in a study of blood T cell repertoires in COVID-19. Turning to the study itself: PBMCs, B-cell-depleted T cells, or T cells were the source of the cDNA or gDNA that made up the material.

As processed by the authors: Estimated nucleated cell counts came from reference gene primer amplification. Assay used: immunoSEQ multiplex PCR; TCRdb lists only in-frame clones, some missing. The V and J calls and the clone size are those of that table, but D and trimming were determined from the DNA. Counted here are roughly 160,000 clones, roughly 84% occurring once; the ten biggest clones make up 7%. This receptor was obtained from a man over 45 with active or convalescent COVID-19. Input material: peripheral blood.

The CDR3 DNA reads as TGTGCCAGCAGCCCAACCGCGGGGAGTGGTGGCTACACCTTC. Encoded protein: CASSPTAGSGGYTF. The V call is TRBV7-9, the J call TRBJ1-2; no definite D call. V shed 5 bases and J shed 7 bases, with 17 bases lying between them. Germline V lookup: CDR1 SEHNR, CDR2 FQNEAQ (reference sequence). This CDR3 has 14 residues. The variable domain in full, completed from reference TRBV7-9 and TRBJ1-2, reads DTGVSQNPRHKITKRGQNVTFRCDPISEHNRLYWYRQTLGQGPEFLTYFQNEAQLEKSRLLSDRFSAERPKGSFSTLEIQRTEQGDSAMYLCASSPTAGSGGYTFGSGTRLTVV.